A single sample gave rise to the 20 T cell receptor beta chains below, sequenced in a study of cytomegalovirus exposure and HLA in healthy donors. Only in-frame clones appear in the TCRdb table, and some are missing; sequencing was by immunoSEQ multiplex PCR. The sample has roughly 100,000 clones, roughly 94% seen once. What was sequenced was PBMCs. The origin of the receptors is a woman younger than 35 in good health and CMV-seronegative.

The chain couples TRBV29-1 to TRBJ2-7, with D tentatively TRBD2 (6 bases). The ends were cut back, 6 bases at V and 7 bases at J, with 13 bases in the middle. CDR3 length equals 11 residues. CDR1 and CDR2 from the germline V gene are SQVTM and ANQGSEA. In DNA, the CDR3 is TGCAGCGTCGCGGGATCCTTGGAGCAGTACTTC. Protein product: CSVAGSLEQYF.

This chain connects TRBV27 to TRBJ2-2; 7 bases line up with TRBD1. V lost 2 bases and J lost 2; bases outside the gene matches: 17. Germline V gene data show CDR1 as MNHEY and CDR2 as SMNVEV (reference sequence). This CDR3 is built from 20 residues. This chain's CDR3 is CASSLLTLTDRVVNTGELFF. CDR3 bases: TGTGCCAGCAGTTTACTAACCTTGACAGACAGGGTTGTAAACACCGGGGAGCTGTTTTTT.

J is TRBJ2-1 and V is TRBV27, with D hard to call. Trimming took off 3 bases at V and 0 bases at J, with 6 bases between the two ends. CDR1 MNHEY and CDR2 SMNVEV come from the germline V gene (reference sequence). This CDR3 contains 14 residues. Here the CDR3 reads CASSLESSYNEQFF. The CDR3 DNA sequence: TGTGCCAGCAGTTTGGAGAGCTCCTACAATGAGCAGTTCTTC.

The chain couples TRBV10-1 to TRBJ2-5, with TRBD1 identical over 8 bases. CDR3 size: 14 residues. V lost 2 bases to trimming and J lost 4 bases; unmatched junction nucleotides: 3. CDR1 is WNHNN and CDR2 is SYGVQD in the germline V gene (reference sequence). The CDR3 region has the DNA TGCGCCAGCAGTGAGGGGACAGGTCGAGAGACCCAGTACTTC. Translation gives CASSEGTGRETQYF.

The chain recombines TRBV2 with TRBJ1-3, with TRBD1 as a possible D gene (5 bases). The V gene's germline CDR1 is SNHLY and CDR2 FYNNEI. This CDR3 region has 14 residues. The V and J ends lost 9 bases and 0 bases respectively, with 12 bases between them. DNA for the CDR3: TGTGCCAGAGAAGTACAGGACTCTGGAAACACCATATATTTT. This gives the protein CAREVQDSGNTIYF.

The genes are TRBV7-3 and TRBJ2-6; TRBD1 agrees at 12 bases. V was clipped by 5 bases and J by 2 bases; unmatched bases: 13. CDR1 is SGHTA and CDR2 is FQGTGA in the germline V gene. The CDR3 spans 20 residues. CDR3 bases: TGTGCCAGCAGCCCCCAACTTACCGGGACAGGGGGCGCTGGGGCCAACGTCCTGACTTTC. Residues: CASSPQLTGTGGAGANVLTF. The variable domain in full, completed from reference TRBV7-3 and TRBJ2-6, reads GAGVSQTPSNKVTEKGKYVELRCDPISGHTALYWYRQSLGQGPEFLIYFQGTGAADDSGLPNDRFFAVRPEGSVSTLKIQRTERGDSAVYLCASSPQLTGTGGAGANVLTFGAGSRLTVL.

This chain joins TRBV13 and TRBJ2-7; 10 bases map to TRBD1. Germline values: CDR1 PRHDT, CDR2 FYEKMQ (reference sequence). This CDR3 is built from 14 residues. Unmatched junction bases numbered 6, after V lost 3 bases and J lost 7 bases. The CDR3 protein is CASSLRTGGREQYF. Here the CDR3 DNA reads TGTGCCAGCAGCTTGCGGACAGGGGGGAGAGAGCAGTACTTC.

The genes are TRBV18 and TRBJ2-7; a weak D match, TRBD2 (6 bases). V was trimmed by 6 bases and J by 2 bases, leaving 14 bases between them. The CDR3 totals 14 residues. Germline V gene lookup returns CDR1 KGHSH and CDR2 LQKENI. CDR3 loop: CASSPMGGTYEQYF. The CDR3 DNA is TGTGCCAGCTCCCCTATGGGGGGAACCTACGAGCAGTACTTC.

The rearrangement links TRBV30 to TRBJ1-1; D is uncertain. Germline CDR1 and CDR2: GTSNPN and SVGIG (reference sequence). V was clipped by 5 bases and J by 3 bases, with 7 bases between them. The CDR3 extends over 11 amino acids. In DNA, the CDR3 is TGTGCCTGGGTCTACTACACTGAAGCTTTCTTT. Residues: CAWVYYTEAFF.

This chain connects TRBV27 to TRBJ2-5; TRBD1 might be the D (6 bases). Germline CDR1 and CDR2: MNHEY and SMNVEV (reference sequence). With 6 bases removed from V and 3 bases from J, the gap between germline ends came to 20 bases. CDR3 length: 16 residues. For the CDR3, the DNA is TGTGCCAGCAGCTTGTCCCAACAGGGCAGAAAAGAGACCCAGTACTTC. Protein sequence: CASSLSQQGRKETQYF.

The chain employs TRBV10-3 and TRBJ2-1; TRBD2 is a possible D gene (6 bases). V lost 3 bases and J lost 2, with 14 bases in between. The CDR3 covers 16 residues. Germline V gene data show CDR1 as ENHRY and CDR2 as SYGVKD. The CDR3 DNA sequence: TGTGCCATCAGTGAAAGTGCGGGGCTGGCCTACAATGAGCAGTTCTTC. As protein: CAISESAGLAYNEQFF.

A single count supports this clone. The rearrangement joins TRBV19 to TRBJ2-7; no clear D gene. Deletions cut 6 bases from V and 1 base from J, with 10 bases between. The CDR3 spans 13 residues. The germline V gene encodes CDR1 LNHDA and CDR2 SQIVND (reference sequence). The CDR3 sequence: CASRFAASYEQYF. The CDR3 region has the DNA TGTGCCAGTAGATTCGCGGCTTCCTACGAGCAGTACTTC.

The genes are TRBV4-1 and TRBJ1-5; possible D gene TRBD1, 5 bases. Trimming pared 4 bases from V and 1 base from J, leaving 8 bases between. Germline CDR1 MGHRA, CDR2 YSYEKL. This CDR3 comprises 14 residues. The CDR3 region has the DNA TGCGCCAGCAGCCCCCCAGGGAGCAATCAGCCCCAGCATTTT. Its protein product is CASSPPGSNQPQHF.

This chain connects TRBV30 to TRBJ1-4, with D possibly matching TRBD1 (5 bases). In germline, CDR1 is GTSNPN, CDR2 SVGIG (reference sequence). With 6 bases removed from V and 8 bases from J, the gap between germline ends came to 16 bases. This CDR3 comprises 13 residues. The chain's CDR3 is CACSTGGREKLFF. The CDR3 DNA follows: TGTGCCTGCTCGACGGGGGGACGCGAAAAACTGTTTTTT. Based on the CDR3 plus reference TRBV30 and TRBJ1-4, the full variable domain is SQTIHQWPATLVQPVGSPLSLECTVEGTSNPNLYWYRQAAGRGLQLLFYSVGIGQISSEVPQNLSASRPQDRQFILSSKKLLLSDSGFYLCACSTGGREKLFFGSGTQLSVL.

The chain combines TRBV14 with TRBJ2-5; 12 nucleotides align to TRBD2. The CDR3 spans 19 residues. Trimming cost V 2 bases and J 4 bases; bases outside gene matches: 14. Germline-derived CDR1 and CDR2 are SGHDN and FVKESK. CDR3 nucleotide sequence: TGTGCCAGCAGCCAAAAGGGGTGGCTAGCGGGAGGGCCGGGAGAGACCCAGTACTTC. Translation: CASSQKGWLAGGPGETQYF.

This clone was counted a single time. The rearrangement joins TRBV10-2 to TRBJ2-3; TRBD1 matches 7 bases. Germline values: CDR1 WSHSY, CDR2 SAAADI. V lost 3 bases to trimming and J lost 2 bases; unmatched junction nucleotides: 8. This CDR3 region has 16 residues. The chain's CDR3 is CASSDSDRAVTDTQYF. CDR3 in DNA: TGCGCCAGCAGTGACTCCGACAGGGCAGTCACAGATACGCAGTATTTT.

The V and J genes are TRBV6-5 and TRBJ1-2; a possible D gene is TRBD1 (6 bases). The CDR3 has 14 amino acids. CDR1 and CDR2 (germline): MNHEY, SVGAGI. Trimming pared 6 bases from V and 2 bases from J, leaving 13 bases between. In DNA, the CDR3 is TGTGCCAGCAGACAACCTACAGGGAACTATGGCTACACCTTC. Translated, it gives CASRQPTGNYGYTF.

The chain couples TRBV9 to TRBJ2-5; D gene unclear. The V gene lost 0 bases and the J gene lost 5 bases, with 8 bases spanning the gap. The CDR3 is 13 residues long. Germline V gene data show CDR1 as SGDLS and CDR2 as YYNGEE. The CDR3 loop is CASSVDPGETQYF. In nucleotides, the CDR3 is TGTGCCAGCAGCGTAGACCCCGGGGAGACCCAGTACTTC.

The CDR3 nucleotides are TGTGCCAGCAGGCGGGACAGGGGGATATTTAATGAAAAACTGTTTTTT. Translation gives CASRRDRGIFNEKLFF. The chain carries TRBV27 and TRBJ1-4; 11 bases map to TRBD1. Per the germline V gene, CDR1 is MNHEY and CDR2 is SMNVEV (reference sequence). The CDR3 totals 16 residues. The V and J ends lost 6 bases and 4 bases, in that order; junction bases with no gene match: 7.

This clone was seen a single time. CDR3: CASRSLAVADTQYF. The CDR3 bases are TGTGCCAGTAGGAGCCTGGCGGTTGCAGATACGCAGTATTTT. The J gene is TRBJ2-3, the V gene TRBV19; D gene uncertain. Trimming removed 6 bases at V and 4 bases at J, with 14 bases between. Germline lookup yields CDR1 LNHDA and CDR2 SQIVND (reference sequence). The CDR3 contains 14 residues.